The text below deals with one T cell receptor (beta chain). In the original analysis: Nucleated cell counts were estimated from reference gene primer amplification. Sequencing was performed with immunoSEQ multiplex PCR; in TCRdb, only in-frame clones are kept and a portion is missing. That table furnishes V, J and clone size, whereas the DNA furnished D and trimming. In the table there are some 250,000 clones, approximately 86% of which are singletons. The Seattle patients, enrolled during active infection, were followed longitudinally. V lost 0 bases, J lost 1 base, and 2 bases stayed unmatched. This CDR3 comprises 16 residues. Germline CDR1 and CDR2: MNHNS and SASEGT. The data originate from a study of blood T cell repertoires in COVID-19. The wider study: Acute-phase and convalescent COVID-19 samples originated in the United States, Italy and Spain.

This TCR was recovered from a woman aged 60-75 years with COVID-19, enrolled during active disease. The chain joins TRBV6-1 to TRBJ2-2; 7 bases fit TRBD2. The sequencing input was peripheral blood. CDR3 sequence: CASSEAGGWNTGELFF. CDR3 sequence (DNA): TGTGCCAGCAGTGAAGCCGGGGGGTGGAACACCGGGGAGCTGTTTTTT.